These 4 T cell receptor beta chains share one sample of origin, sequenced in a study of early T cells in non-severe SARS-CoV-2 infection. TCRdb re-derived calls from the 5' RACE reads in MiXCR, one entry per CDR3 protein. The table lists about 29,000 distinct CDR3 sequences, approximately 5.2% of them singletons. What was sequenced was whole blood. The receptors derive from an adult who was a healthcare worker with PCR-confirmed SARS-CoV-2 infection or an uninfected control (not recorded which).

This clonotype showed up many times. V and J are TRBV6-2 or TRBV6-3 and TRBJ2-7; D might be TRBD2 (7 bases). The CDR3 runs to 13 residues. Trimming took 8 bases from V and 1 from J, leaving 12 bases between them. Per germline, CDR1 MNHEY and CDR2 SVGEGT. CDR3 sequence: CASGGGTSYEQYF. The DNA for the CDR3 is TGTGCCAGCGGGGGGGGCACTTCCTACGAGCAGTACTTC.

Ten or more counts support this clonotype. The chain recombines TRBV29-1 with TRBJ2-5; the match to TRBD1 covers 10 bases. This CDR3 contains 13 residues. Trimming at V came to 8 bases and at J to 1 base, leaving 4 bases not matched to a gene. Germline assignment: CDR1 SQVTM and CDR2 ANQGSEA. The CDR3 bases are TGCAGCACTTGGACAGGGGGCCAAGAGACCCAGTACTTC. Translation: CSTWTGGQETQYF.

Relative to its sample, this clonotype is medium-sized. CDR3 nucleotide sequence: TGCAGCGTCAGGGACAGGGAGTATCAGCCCCAGCATTTT. Protein product: CSVRDREYQPQHF. This chain uses TRBV29-1 with TRBJ1-5, with 9 bases fitting TRBD1. V shed 6 bases, J shed 5 bases, and the junction held 5 bases outside the gene matches. The CDR3 is 13 amino acids. The germline CDR1 and CDR2 sequences are SQVTM and ANQGSEA.

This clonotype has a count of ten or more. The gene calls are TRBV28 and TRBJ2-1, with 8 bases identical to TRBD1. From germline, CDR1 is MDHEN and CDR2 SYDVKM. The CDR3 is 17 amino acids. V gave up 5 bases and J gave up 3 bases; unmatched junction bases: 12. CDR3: CASSQIVSGTGYNEQFF. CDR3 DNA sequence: TGTGCCAGCAGTCAGATCGTGTCTGGGACAGGCTACAATGAGCAGTTCTTC.